The clone carrying this TCR beta chain is deemed medium-sized (0.01 to 0.1%). The antigen remains unidentified. TCR beta CDR3 region amplification was performed from RNA transcripts. The HTBI primer set served for first-round RT-PCR of the TCR CDR3. TCRdb recomputed calls from the multiplex PCR reads with MiXCR, one row per CDR3 protein. This table holds about 360,000 distinct CDR3 sequences, roughly 13% found once. Each diagnosis was grounded in clinical symptoms, serum thyroxine and TRAb, thyroid ultrasound, and orbital computed tomography. The authors obtained PBMCs from more than 8 ml of fresh peripheral blood. The record originates from a study of T cells in Graves' hyperthyroidism and ophthalmopathy. General study results and limits: The authors' 13 V-J model separated ophthalmopathy from stable hyperthyroidism.

The ends were cut back, 4 bases at V and 6 bases at J, with 18 bases in the middle. Germline lookup yields CDR1 SQVTM and CDR2 ANQGSEA. The CDR3 is 14 amino acids. Sequencing was carried out using blood. The sequence was collected from a man in his thirties or forties with Graves' hyperthyroidism that later progressed to Graves' ophthalmopathy. The chain recombines TRBV29-1 with TRBJ2-5; D unclear. This CDR3 reads CSVVDIERVKTQYF. Here the CDR3 DNA reads TGCAGCGTTGTTGACATTGAACGTGTGAAGACCCAGTACTTC.